Shown below are 23 T cell receptor beta chains from a single sample sequenced in a study of cytotoxic CD8 clonotypes in ibrutinib-treated CLL. Assay used: immunoSEQ multiplex PCR; TCRdb lists only in-frame clones, some missing. The sample shows some 4,600 clones, about 83% of them seen only once. The source material was PBMCs, sampled before ibrutinib treatment. These receptors originate from a human donor with chronic lymphocytic leukemia.

This chain joins TRBV5-1 and TRBJ2-7; no definite D call. This CDR3 is built from 11 residues. V was cut by 4 bases and J by 4 bases, with 6 bases left in between. Germline CDR1 and CDR2: SGHRS and YFSETQ. The chain's CDR3 is CASSDQYEQYF. CDR3 DNA: TGCGCCAGCAGCGACCAGTACGAGCAGTACTTC.

The table lists this clone with a few counts. V and J are TRBV10-2 and TRBJ2-5; D possibly corresponds to TRBD2 (5 bases). CDR3 length equals 13 residues. Per germline, CDR1 WSHSY and CDR2 SAAADI. V lost 2 bases and J 5 bases, leaving 9 bases between the germline ends. The CDR3: CASSELAGETQYF. CDR3 DNA sequence: TGCGCCAGCAGTGAGCTAGCAGGCGAGACCCAGTACTTC.

The chain recombines TRBV6-4 with TRBJ2-3; 13 nucleotides match TRBD2. Trimming cost V 6 bases and J 2 bases; bases outside gene matches: 11. CDR3 length: 18 residues. CDR1 and CDR2 from the germline V gene are MRHNA and SNTAGT. The chain's CDR3 is CASSEVPGTSGVTDTQYF. The CDR3 coding sequence is TGTGCCAGCAGCGAAGTCCCCGGGACTAGCGGGGTCACAGATACGCAGTATTTT.

V and J are TRBV6-6 and TRBJ1-1; possible D gene TRBD1, 6 bases. V lost 6 bases, J lost 11 bases, and 19 bases lay in between. The CDR3 runs to 13 residues. Looked up from germline, CDR1 is MNHNY and CDR2 is SVGAGI (reference sequence). CDR3 in amino acids: CASRNNRQVGAFF. Here the CDR3 DNA reads TGTGCCAGCAGAAACAATCGACAGGTTGGGGCTTTCTTT.

This clone appeared a single time. Here the CDR3 DNA reads TGTGCCAGTAGTCCCAGGGAAGGCGTCTACGGGGAGCTGTTTTTT. Encoded protein: CASSPREGVYGELFF. The rearrangement joins TRBV19 to TRBJ2-2, with D possibly matching TRBD1 (5 bases). Trimming left V 5 bases short and J 7 bases short, with 17 bases between. The germline V gene has CDR1 LNHDA and CDR2 SQIVND (reference sequence). This CDR3 spans 15 amino acids. Full variable domain (remainder filled in from reference TRBV19 and TRBJ2-2): DGGITQSPKYLFRKEGQNVTLSCEQNLNHDAMYWYRQDPGQGLRLIYYSQIVNDFQKGDIAEGYSVSREKKESFPLTVTSAQKNPTAFYLCASSPREGVYGELFFGEGSRLTVL.

The J gene is TRBJ2-2, the V gene TRBV6-6, with D possibly matching TRBD1 (7 bases). Germline V gene lookup returns CDR1 MNHNY and CDR2 SVGAGI (reference sequence). This CDR3 has 13 residues. V lost 7 bases and J lost 6, with 12 bases in between. In DNA, the CDR3 is TGTGCCAGCAAGACAGGGAGGTCCGGGGAGCTGTTTTTT. The encoded protein is CASKTGRSGELFF.

V usage is TRBV11-2 and J usage is TRBJ2-1, with D possibly TRBD2 on 7 matching bases. The CDR3 has 17 amino acids. The V gene lost 5 bases and the J gene lost 0 bases, with 17 bases spanning the gap. Germline V gene data show CDR1 as SGHAT and CDR2 as FQNNGV. The CDR3 sequence is CASSPRRGRSSYNEQFF. CDR3 bases: TGTGCCAGCAGCCCGCGGCGGGGGCGGAGCTCCTACAATGAGCAGTTCTTC. Full variable domain (rest looked up from reference TRBV11-2 and TRBJ2-1): EAGVAQSPRYKIIEKRQSVAFWCNPISGHATLYWYQQILGQGPKLLIQFQNNGVVDDSQLPKDRFSAERLKGVDSTLKIQPAKLEDSAVYLCASSPRRGRSSYNEQFFGPGTRLTVL.

This clone was seen once. The chain joins TRBV6-1 to TRBJ1-1; TRBD1 aligns across 7 bases. V was pared by 6 bases and J by 1 base, with 5 bases of the junction left unmatched. Germline-derived CDR1 and CDR2 are MNHNS and SASEGT. The CDR3 length is 14 residues. The CDR3 DNA reads TGTGCCAGCAGGACCGGGACAGAGAACACTGAAGCTTTCTTT. It codes for CASRTGTENTEAFF.

This chain uses TRBV27 with TRBJ2-7; D remains unclear. V was shortened by 4 bases and J by 2 bases, with 3 bases between the two germline ends. The CDR3 runs 11 residues. Looked up from germline, CDR1 is MNHEY and CDR2 is SMNVEV (reference sequence). The CDR3 spells CASSSAYEQYF. CDR3 sequence (DNA): TGTGCCAGCAGTTCGGCCTACGAGCAGTACTTC.

This chain connects TRBV19 to TRBJ1-1; D gene uncertain. The V gene's germline CDR1 is LNHDA and CDR2 SQIVND (reference sequence). The CDR3 is made up of 14 amino acids. V lost 5 bases, J lost 5 bases, and 15 bases lay in between. For the CDR3, the DNA is TGTGCCAGTAGTCCGCGGACGGAGATGACTGAAGCTTTCTTT. Its translation: CASSPRTEMTEAFF.

The chain uses TRBV29-1 and TRBJ1-4; D is undetermined. Trimming left V 4 bases short and J 4 bases short, with 10 bases between. The CDR3 is 13 residues long. CDR1 is SQVTM and CDR2 is ANQGSEA in the germline V gene. As DNA, the CDR3 is TGCAGCGTTGCGGAGCGGGGTAATGAAAAACTGTTTTTT. This sequence encodes CSVAERGNEKLFF.

This clone was counted only a few times. V is TRBV18 and J is TRBJ1-2, with TRBD1 as a possible D gene (6 bases). Trimming removed 2 bases from V and 2 bases from J, with 12 bases in between. Germline lookup yields CDR1 KGHSH and CDR2 LQKENI. The CDR3 loop spans 15 amino acids. The CDR3 sequence: CASSPTDSSNYGYTF. The CDR3 DNA is TGTGCCAGCTCACCAACGGACAGCTCGAACTATGGCTACACCTTC.

The CDR3 sequence: CASSARGRVASEQFF. Here the CDR3 DNA reads TGTGCCAGCAGTGCCCGCGGGAGGGTCGCAAGTGAGCAGTTCTTC. The chain has TRBV2 and TRBJ2-1, with 9 positions matching TRBD2. Germline V gives CDR1 SNHLY, CDR2 FYNNEI. CDR3 length: 15 residues. J lost 9 bases, V lost 4 bases, and 10 bases had no gene match. Variable domain in full (rest from reference TRBV2 and TRBJ2-1): EPEVTQTPSHQVTQMGQEVILRCVPISNHLYFYWYRQILGQKVEFLVSFYNNEISEKSEIFDDQFSVERPDGSNFTLKIRSTKLEDSAMYFCASSARGRVASEQFFGPGTRLTVL.

This clone appeared a single time. V is TRBV4-2 and J is TRBJ2-5; 12 nucleotides align to TRBD2. V lost 4 bases and J lost 1; bases outside the gene matches: 1. The CDR3 sequence is 15 residues long. From germline, CDR1 is LGHNA and CDR2 YNFKEQ. The CDR3 nucleotides are TGTGCCAGCAGCCCACTAGCGGGGGGCCAAGAGACCCAGTACTTC. The encoded protein is CASSPLAGGQETQYF.

This sequence joins TRBV28 and TRBJ1-2, with 10 nucleotides matching TRBD1. The CDR3 spans 20 residues. Germline CDR1 is MDHEN and CDR2 is SYDVKM. J was trimmed by 4 bases and V by 3 bases; bases with no gene match: 20. The DNA of the CDR3 is TGTGCCAGCAGTTTCGTCTTTTCTTGGGGCCGGACAGGGGGTGCCTATGGCTACACCTTC. Translated, it gives CASSFVFSWGRTGGAYGYTF.

The rearrangement uses TRBV6-6 and TRBJ2-7; 10 positions match TRBD2. Trimming cost V 10 bases and J 4 bases; bases outside gene matches: 7. Germline assignment: CDR1 MNHNY and CDR2 SVGAGI (reference sequence). The CDR3 has 13 residues. The CDR3 is CATTTSGIYEQYF. The CDR3 DNA is TGTGCCACCACAACTAGCGGGATATACGAGCAGTACTTC.

The rearrangement uses TRBV6-5 and TRBJ1-2, with 10 bases lining up with TRBD1. The junction had 8 bases not matched to a gene; V was cut back by 6 bases and J by 7 bases. The germline V gene has CDR1 MNHEY and CDR2 SVGAGI. There are 14 residues in the CDR3. The CDR3 is CASRRTGGPGGYTF. The CDR3 DNA reads TGTGCCAGCAGGAGGACAGGGGGTCCAGGTGGCTACACCTTC.

The rearrangement joins TRBV27 to TRBJ1-1; TRBD1 is a possible D gene (6 bases). CDR1 MNHEY and CDR2 SMNVEV come from the germline V gene (reference sequence). Trimming shortened V by 6 bases and J by 5 bases, and 13 bases separated the two germline ends. CDR3 length: 13 amino acids. CDR3 in amino acids: CASRLGGWTEAFF. Written as DNA, the CDR3 is TGTGCCAGCAGATTAGGGGGATGGACTGAAGCTTTCTTT.

The CDR3 spells CASSYSGVSYNEQFF. The CDR3 DNA is TGTGCCAGCAGTTACTCGGGGGTTTCCTACAATGAGCAGTTCTTC. The V and J genes are TRBV6-5 and TRBJ2-1; TRBD1 or TRBD2 may be the D gene (5 bases each). The V gene's germline CDR1 is MNHEY and CDR2 SVGAGI. Deletions cut 0 bases from V and 1 base from J, with 7 bases between. This CDR3 comprises 15 residues.

This chain links TRBV14 with TRBJ2-1; TRBD2 might be the D (5 bases). This CDR3 spans 14 amino acids. The V end lost 6 bases, the J end lost 3 bases, and 12 bases lay between the germline ends. Germline CDR1 SGHDN, CDR2 FVKESK. The CDR3: CASSHGGYYNEQFF. The CDR3 DNA sequence: TGTGCCAGCAGTCACGGCGGGTACTACAATGAGCAGTTCTTC.

This sequence joins TRBV7-9 and TRBJ2-6; no firm D call. Between the trimmed V and J ends, which lost 2 bases and 1 base, there was a span of 9 bases. Germline assignment: CDR1 SEHNR and CDR2 FQNEAQ (reference sequence). The CDR3 has 16 residues. The CDR3 reads CASSLTPSSGANVLTF. Written as DNA, the CDR3 is TGTGCCAGCAGCTTAACCCCGTCGTCTGGGGCCAACGTCCTGACTTTC.

The rearrangement uses TRBV5-6 and TRBJ1-1, with 8 bases matching TRBD1. This CDR3 spans 14 amino acids. Trimming cost V 0 bases and J 4 bases; bases outside gene matches: 2. Germline V lookup: CDR1 SGHDT, CDR2 YYEEEE. The CDR3 DNA sequence: TGTGCCAGCAGCTTGGAGACAGGGGTCACTGAAGCTTTCTTT. As protein: CASSLETGVTEAFF.

The chain employs TRBV19 and TRBJ1-5; D unclear. This CDR3 comprises 17 residues. V lost 6 bases and J 2 bases, leaving 20 bases between the germline ends. CDR1 is LNHDA and CDR2 is SQIVND in the germline V gene (reference sequence). The CDR3, as DNA: TGTGCCAGTAGGGTAGGTGGTGCGGGAAATGGCAATCAGCCCCAGCATTTT. Translation gives CASRVGGAGNGNQPQHF.